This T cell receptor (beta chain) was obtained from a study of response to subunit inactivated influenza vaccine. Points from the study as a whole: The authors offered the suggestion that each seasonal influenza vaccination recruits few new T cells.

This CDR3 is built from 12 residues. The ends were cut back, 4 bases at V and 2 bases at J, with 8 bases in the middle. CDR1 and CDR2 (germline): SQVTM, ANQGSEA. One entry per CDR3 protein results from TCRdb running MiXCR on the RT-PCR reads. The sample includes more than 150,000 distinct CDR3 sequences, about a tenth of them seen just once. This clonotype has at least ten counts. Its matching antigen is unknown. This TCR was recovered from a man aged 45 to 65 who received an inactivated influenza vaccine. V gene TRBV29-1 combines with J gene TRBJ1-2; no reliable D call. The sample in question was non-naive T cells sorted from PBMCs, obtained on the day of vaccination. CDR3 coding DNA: TGCAGCGTTGCGGACGGGAACTATGGCTACACCTTC. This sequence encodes CSVADGNYGYTF.